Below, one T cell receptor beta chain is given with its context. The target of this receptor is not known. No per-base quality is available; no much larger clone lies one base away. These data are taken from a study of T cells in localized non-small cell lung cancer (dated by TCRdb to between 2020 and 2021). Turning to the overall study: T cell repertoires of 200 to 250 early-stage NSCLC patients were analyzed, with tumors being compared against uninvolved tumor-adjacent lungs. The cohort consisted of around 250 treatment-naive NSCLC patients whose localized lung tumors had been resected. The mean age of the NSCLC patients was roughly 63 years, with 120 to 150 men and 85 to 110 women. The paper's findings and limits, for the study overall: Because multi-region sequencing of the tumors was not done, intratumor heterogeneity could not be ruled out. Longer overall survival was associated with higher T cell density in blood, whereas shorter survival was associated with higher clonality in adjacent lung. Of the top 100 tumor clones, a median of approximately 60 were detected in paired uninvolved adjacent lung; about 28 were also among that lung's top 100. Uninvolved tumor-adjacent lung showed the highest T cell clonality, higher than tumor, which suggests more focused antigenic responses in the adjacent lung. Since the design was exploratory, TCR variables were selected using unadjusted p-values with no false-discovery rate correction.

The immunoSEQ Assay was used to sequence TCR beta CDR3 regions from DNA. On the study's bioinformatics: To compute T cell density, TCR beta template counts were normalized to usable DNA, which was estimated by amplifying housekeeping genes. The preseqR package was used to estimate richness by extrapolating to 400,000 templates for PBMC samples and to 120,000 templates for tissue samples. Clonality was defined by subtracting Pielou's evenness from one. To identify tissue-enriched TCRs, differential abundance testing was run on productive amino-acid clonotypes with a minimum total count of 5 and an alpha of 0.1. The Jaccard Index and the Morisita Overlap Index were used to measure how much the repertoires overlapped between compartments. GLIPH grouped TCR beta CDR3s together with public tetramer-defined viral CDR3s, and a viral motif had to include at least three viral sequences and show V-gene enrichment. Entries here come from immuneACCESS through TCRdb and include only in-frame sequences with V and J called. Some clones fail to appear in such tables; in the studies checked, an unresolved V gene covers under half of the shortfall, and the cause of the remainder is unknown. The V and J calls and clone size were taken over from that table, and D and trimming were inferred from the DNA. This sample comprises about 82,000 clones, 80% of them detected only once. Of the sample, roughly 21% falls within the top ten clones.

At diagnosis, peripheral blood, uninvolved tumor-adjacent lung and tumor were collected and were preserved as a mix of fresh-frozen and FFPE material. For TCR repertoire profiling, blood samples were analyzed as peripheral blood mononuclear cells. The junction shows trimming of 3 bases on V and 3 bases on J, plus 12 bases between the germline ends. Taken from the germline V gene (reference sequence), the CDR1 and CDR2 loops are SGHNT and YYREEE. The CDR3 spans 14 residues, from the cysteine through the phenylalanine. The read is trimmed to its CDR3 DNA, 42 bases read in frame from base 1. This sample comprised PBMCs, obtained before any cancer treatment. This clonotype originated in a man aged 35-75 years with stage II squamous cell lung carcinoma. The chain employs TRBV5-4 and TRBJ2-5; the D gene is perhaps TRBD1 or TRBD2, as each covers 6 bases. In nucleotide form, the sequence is TGTGCCAGCAGCTCGGGGGCGGGTAAAGAGACCCAGTACTTC. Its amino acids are CASSSGAGKETQYF.